This T cell receptor (beta chain) was profiled in a study of T cell responses to AZD1222 COVID-19 vaccine. Study-level findings and limits: Baseline serology detected seropositivity in only a handful of AZD1222 recipients.

This CDR3 spans 16 amino acids. Germline loops: CDR1 MDHEN, CDR2 SYDVKM. The germline V and J ends were trimmed by 7 bases and 8 bases, with 23 bases remaining between them. TCRdb's copy holds only in-frame clones and misses some; the assay was immunoSEQ multiplex PCR. The table has roughly 200,000 clones, 90% to 95% seen once. With regard to this clone: Its antigen remains unidentified.

This chain connects TRBV28 to TRBJ1-4; D might be TRBD1 (5 bases). This receptor was obtained from an adult who received the MenACWY meningococcal vaccine as a control. The input for sequencing was peripheral blood, taken 28 days after the second dose of the MenACWY control vaccine. The CDR3 protein is CASNLRGPVGGEKLFF. The CDR3 DNA follows: TGTGCCAGCAACCTACGGGGTCCCGTCGGGGGAGAAAAACTGTTTTTT.